This paragraph covers one TCR beta chain sequence. What it binds is unknown. Produced via immunoSEQ multiplex PCR; TCRdb's table is partial and in-frame only. The data show under 70,000 clones, with roughly 80% seen just once and approximately 22% held by the top ten. This record comes from a study of T cell responses to AZD1222 COVID-19 vaccine. The study, taken as a whole, reports: CD4 TCRs covered the whole spike, strongest at regions 160-218 and 743-854. Clonal diversity was possibly underestimated; the donors were predominantly white British and more often female. Samples come after the peak T cell response, not at day 14.

The CDR3 spans 13 residues. From germline, CDR1 is SGHDN and CDR2 FVKESK. The V end was cut by 7 bases, the J end by 4 bases, with 11 bases between. The TCR comes from an adult in good health. The chain uses TRBV14 and TRBJ1-3; D gene unclear. The sample in question was peripheral blood, obtained on day 0 of AZD1222 vaccination. The CDR3 loop is CASNFHGGNTIYF. The CDR3 DNA is TGTGCCAGCAACTTCCACGGGGGAAACACCATATATTTT.